This TCR beta chain was recorded in a study of CD8 T cells in Susac syndrome. In the study overall: When their blood was taken, patients with Susac syndrome were therapy-naive, taking corticosteroids, or taking intravenous immunoglobulin alone.

Study-level results: The study found that Susac CD8+ clonal expansion peaked in TEMRA cells and active patients.

RNA, at about 0.5 to 1 ug, was reverse transcribed with random hexamers. The method of amplification for TCR beta CDR3 was immunoSEQ multiplex PCR, covering 54 Vbeta and 13 Jbeta. TCRdb fed the immunoSEQ multiplex PCR reads into MiXCR, producing one record per CDR3 protein. Of 100,000 to 150,000 distinct CDR3 sequences in the sample, about 95% were seen once. Details on this clonotype: The antigen is not known.

Sequencing of TCR beta was carried out in blood CD8+ and CD4+ T cells. This receptor was taken from a human donor with Susac syndrome. The material sequenced was CD8+ T cells from PBMCs.

For the CDR3, the DNA is TGCGCCAGCAGCTTGGCCGAGGGCCTGGGGGCAGGCTATGGCTACACCTTC. This codes for CASSLAEGLGAGYGYTF. This chain uses TRBV5-1 with TRBJ1-2; D perhaps matches TRBD1 (6 bases). Per germline, CDR1 SGHRS and CDR2 YFSETQ. The CDR3 length is 17 residues. V lost 0 bases and J lost 4, with 19 bases in between.